Shown below are 12 T cell receptor beta chains from a single sample sequenced in a study of T-cell reconstitution after alpha-beta-depleted transplantation in children. Preparing the TCRbeta library involved the use of unique molecular identifiers. TCRdb re-analysed the PCR reads in MiXCR, keeping a single row per CDR3 protein. Of about 900,000 distinct CDR3 sequences listed, 25% to 30% are singletons. The source material was PBMCs, mostly from graft donor cells, sampled 360 days after TCRalphabeta/CD19-depleted stem cell transplant. Every receptor here comes from a boy in the first two years of life who had a stem cell transplant for SCID, so the T cells may come from the graft donor.

The J gene is TRBJ2-7, the V gene TRBV5-5; D is unresolved. The CDR3 totals 13 residues. In germline, CDR1 is SGHKS, CDR2 YYEKEE (reference sequence). The V end was cut by 0 bases, the J end by 8 bases, with 12 bases between. CDR3 DNA sequence: TGTGCCAGCAGCTTGGCCGTGAGGTCTCAGCAGTACTTC. Protein sequence: CASSLAVRSQQYF.

This clonotype was counted between two and nine times. The gene calls are TRBV5-4 and TRBJ2-1, with D maybe TRBD2 (6 bases). The V and J ends lost 0 bases and 7 bases respectively, with 17 bases between them. Per the germline V gene, CDR1 is SGHNT and CDR2 is YYREEE (reference sequence). The CDR3 has 16 amino acids. DNA for the CDR3: TGTGCCAGCAGCTTGGTAGCGGATTCCGGCACGAATGAGCAGTTCTTC. Its protein product is CASSLVADSGTNEQFF.

In its sample, this clonotype was seen a few times. V is TRBV9 and J is TRBJ1-3; weak D call: TRBD1 (5 bases). The ends were cut back, 3 bases at V and 0 bases at J, with 16 bases in the middle. CDR1 is SGDLS, CDR2 YYNGEE, per germline. There are 17 residues in the CDR3. CDR3 sequence reads: CASSGTVEGLSGNTIYF. The CDR3 nucleotides are TGTGCCAGCAGCGGGACCGTGGAGGGGCTCTCTGGAAACACCATATATTTT.

This clonotype has just a few counts. CDR3 sequence reads: CASSPLDRGDQPQHF. CDR3 DNA: TGTGCCAGCAGTCCTCTAGACAGGGGTGATCAGCCCCAGCATTTT. This chain links TRBV28 with TRBJ1-5, with 8 bases matching TRBD1. In germline, CDR1 is MDHEN, CDR2 SYDVKM. The CDR3 length is 15 residues. V lost 5 bases to trimming and J lost 5 bases; unmatched junction nucleotides: 8.

This clonotype appeared a few times. The chain is built from TRBV20-1 and TRBJ2-7; D is unresolved. This CDR3 region has 12 residues. With 0 bases removed from V and 3 bases from J, the gap between germline ends came to 6 bases. Germline V gene data show CDR1 as DFQATT and CDR2 as SNEGSKA (reference sequence). The DNA of the CDR3 is TGCAGTGCTAGAGAACCCCACTACGAGCAGTACTTC. Translating gives CSAREPHYEQYF.

The chain has TRBV19 and TRBJ1-1, with 10 bases matching TRBD1. The CDR3 length is 17 residues. Germline V CDR1 and CDR2: LNHDA, SQIVND (reference sequence). V shed 8 bases, J shed 0 bases, and the junction held 12 bases outside the gene matches. In DNA form, the CDR3 reads TGTGCCAGTCAATCGGGCTCCGGGACAGGGGTGAACACTGAAGCTTTCTTT. This sequence encodes CASQSGSGTGVNTEAFF.

This clonotype has a handful of counts. This rearrangement joins TRBV20-1 to TRBJ1-6; TRBD1 agrees at 9 bases. V lost 3 bases to trimming and J lost 8 bases; unmatched junction nucleotides: 2. The CDR3 runs to 13 residues. Germline values: CDR1 DFQATT, CDR2 SNEGSKA (reference sequence). CDR3 residues: CSARGQGYSPLHF. The CDR3 bases are TGCAGTGCTAGGGGACAGGGCTATTCACCCCTCCACTTT.

The chain joins TRBV25-1 to TRBJ1-3; unclear D gene. V dropped 10 bases and J dropped 2 bases, with 15 bases sitting between them. Germline V gives CDR1 MGHDK, CDR2 SYGVNS. The CDR3 runs to 14 residues. CDR3 coding DNA: TGTGCCACCAGCGTTGGACGAACTGGAAACACCATATATTTT. Translating gives CATSVGRTGNTIYF.

The chain has TRBV3-1 and TRBJ2-1, with 7 nucleotides matching TRBD1. Germline CDR1 and CDR2: LGHDT and YNNKEL (reference sequence). The V and J ends lost 6 bases and 3 bases, in that order; junction bases with no gene match: 8. CDR3 length: 15 residues. As DNA, the CDR3 is TGTGCCAGCAGTCGTCCGACAGGGAACTACAATGAGCAGTTCTTC. Translating gives CASSRPTGNYNEQFF.

This chain connects TRBV28 to TRBJ2-1; no firm D call. This CDR3 spans 15 amino acids. Between the trimmed V and J ends, which lost 6 bases and 2 bases, there was a span of 14 bases. The germline CDR1 and CDR2 sequences are MDHEN and SYDVKM. The CDR3 region is CASSLLGSPYNEQFF. The CDR3 DNA sequence: TGTGCCAGCAGCCTGCTGGGCTCCCCCTACAATGAGCAGTTCTTC.

V and J are TRBV6-5 and TRBJ2-2; D uncertain. Germline V CDR1 and CDR2: MNHEY, SVGAGI. Trimming pared 0 bases from V and 3 bases from J, leaving 5 bases between. CDR3 length: 14 amino acids. CDR3 in amino acids: CASSYSIDTGELFF. In DNA form, the CDR3 reads TGTGCCAGCAGTTACTCGATAGACACCGGGGAGCTGTTTTTT.

The chain carries TRBV27 and TRBJ2-7; 7 bases are shared with TRBD1. This CDR3 contains 14 residues. Unmatched junction bases numbered 11, after V lost 5 bases and J lost 7 bases. Per germline, CDR1 MNHEY and CDR2 SMNVEV (reference sequence). The CDR3 region has the DNA TGTGCCAGCAGTCGAGACAGGGTAAACCTGGAGCAGTACTTC. Translated, it gives CASSRDRVNLEQYF.